The next 29 T cell receptor beta chains were all read from a single sample in a study of shared clonotypes between healthy human individuals. Method: immunoSEQ multiplex PCR; TCRdb's copy keeps in-frame clones and lacks some. The sample yields hundreds of thousands of clones, around 77% seen once. The sequenced sample consisted of PBMCs. The receptors shown here come from a middle-aged woman in good health. Some clones in this sample may be carry-over from other donors' samples.

J is TRBJ2-2 and V is TRBV4-2; 8 bases agree with TRBD2. The CDR3 sequence is 14 residues long. V lost 2 bases to trimming and J lost 4 bases; unmatched junction nucleotides: 0. Per the germline V gene, CDR1 is LGHNA and CDR2 is YNFKEQ. In nucleotides, the CDR3 is TGTGCCAGCAGCCAAACTAGCGGCACCGGGGAGCTGTTTTTT. Protein: CASSQTSGTGELFF.

This clone was counted ten times or more. In the same sample, other DNA sequences code for this CDR3. The chain joins TRBV7-9 to TRBJ2-6; D is possibly TRBD2 (6 bases). The CDR3 is 16 residues long. Germline lookup yields CDR1 SEHNR and CDR2 FQNEAQ (reference sequence). Trimming removed 2 bases from V and 1 base from J, with 9 bases in between. CDR3 amino acids: CASSLPGGSGANVLTF. In nucleotides, the CDR3 is TGTGCCAGCAGCTTACCCGGGGGTTCTGGGGCCAACGTCCTGACTTTC.

The chain recombines TRBV21-1 with TRBJ2-5; the DNA was not used to check the table's D call, TRBD2. TRBV21-1 is given as a pseudogene. The CDR3 length is 16 residues. The CDR3: CASSKARVAGRETQYF. Here the CDR3 DNA reads TGTGCCAGCAGCAAAGCGCGGGTAGCGGGAAGAGAGACCCAGTACTTC.

The chain uses TRBV4-1 and TRBJ1-1, with D perhaps TRBD1 (6 bases). The CDR3 sequence is 14 residues long. Trimming stripped 8 bases from V and 2 bases from J, with 15 bases between. Germline assignment: CDR1 MGHRA and CDR2 YSYEKL. Written as DNA, the CDR3 is TGCGCCAGCCGCGGGACACTTAAAAACACTGAAGCTTTCTTT. Translated: CASRGTLKNTEAFF.

This clone has a handful of counts. CDR3 sequence (DNA): TGCGCCAGCAGCCAAGATCGGTCACGAGACACTGAAGCTTTCTTT. Translating gives CASSQDRSRDTEAFF. V and J are TRBV4-1 and TRBJ1-1; the D is unclear. The CDR3 has 15 amino acids. Trimming pared 0 bases from V and 3 bases from J, leaving 11 bases between. From germline, CDR1 is MGHRA and CDR2 YSYEKL.

Worth noting for this clone: With only one base between it and a far larger clone, this is likely a read error. This chain connects TRBV30 to TRBJ1-2; no firm D call. The CDR3 runs to 12 residues. The V and J ends lost 2 bases and 12 bases respectively, with 16 bases between them. Germline values: CDR1 GTSNPN, CDR2 SVGIG (reference sequence). The CDR3 sequence: CAWSSSVGGHTF. In DNA, the CDR3 is TGTGCCTGGAGTTCGTCCGTAGGAGGCCACACCTTC.

The count of this clone is one. A much larger clone sits a single nucleotide away, making a read error possible. V gene TRBV7-2 combines with J gene TRBJ1-1, with D perhaps matching TRBD1 (6 bases). Germline values: CDR1 SGHTA, CDR2 FQGNSA. This CDR3 has 15 amino acids. The CDR3 region is CASSLASRGWTEALF. CDR3 coding DNA: TGTGCCAGCAGCTTAGCTTCCAGGGGTTGGACTGAAGCTCTCTTT.

As to this clone: A far larger clone is off by one base, so a read error is likely. The identical CDR3 is also encoded by other nucleotide sequences in the sample. The chain couples TRBV11-2 to TRBJ1-2, with D maybe TRBD1 (5 bases). V was cut by 3 bases and J by 7 bases, with 15 bases left in between. This CDR3 is 14 amino acids long. Looked up from germline, CDR1 is SGHAT and CDR2 is FQNNGV. Written as DNA, the CDR3 is TGTGCCAGCAGCTTGGCCGGAGTCCAGGGTGGCTACACCTTC. Protein: CASSLAGVQGGYTF.

V gene TRBV6-6 combines with J gene TRBJ2-1, with D unresolved. V was cut by 6 bases and J by 8 bases, with 11 bases left in between. This CDR3 is built from 12 residues. Per the germline V gene, CDR1 is MNHNY and CDR2 is SVGAGI (reference sequence). CDR3 sequence: CASSPPSDEQFF. The CDR3, as DNA: TGTGCCAGCAGCCCCCCGTCGGATGAGCAGTTCTTC.

V is TRBV9 and J is TRBJ2-1, with D unclear. Between the trimmed V and J ends, which lost 0 bases and 6 bases, there was a span of 16 bases. The CDR3 is 16 residues long. The germline V gene has CDR1 SGDLS and CDR2 YYNGEE. The chain's CDR3 is CASSVEGSLLTNEQFF. DNA for the CDR3: TGTGCCAGCAGCGTAGAGGGATCTCTCTTGACCAATGAGCAGTTCTTC.

This rearrangement joins TRBV7-3 to TRBJ2-7, with D possibly TRBD2 on 5 matching bases. V was pared by 2 bases and J by 1 base, with 12 bases between. This CDR3 spans 15 amino acids. Germline V gene lookup returns CDR1 SGHTA and CDR2 FQGTGA. The CDR3: CASSLAGIGSYEQYF. The CDR3 region has the DNA TGTGCCAGCAGCTTAGCCGGGATCGGGTCCTACGAGCAGTACTTC.

This clone was picked up a small number of times. The gene calls are TRBV15 and TRBJ2-3; a possible D gene is TRBD2 (5 bases). Looked up from germline, CDR1 is LNHNV and CDR2 is YYDKDF (reference sequence). This CDR3 has 15 amino acids. V was cut by 2 bases and J by 0 bases, with 9 bases left in between. CDR3 protein: CATSRSGTSTDTQYF. Here the CDR3 DNA reads TGTGCCACCAGCAGAAGCGGTACTAGCACAGATACGCAGTATTTT.

CDR3 sequence (DNA): TGTGCCAGCAGCCCGAGAGGAGGGCGTCAAGAGACCCAGTACTTC. It translates to CASSPRGGRQETQYF. The chain joins TRBV4-2 to TRBJ2-5; the D gene is possibly TRBD2 (6 bases). Germline V CDR1 and CDR2: LGHNA, YNFKEQ. CDR3 length equals 15 residues. V was clipped by 4 bases and J by 2 bases, with 14 bases between them.

The chain uses TRBV4-1 and TRBJ2-7; D gene unclear. The CDR3 length is 14 residues. Between the trimmed V and J ends, which lost 1 base and 1 base, there was a span of 8 bases. In germline, CDR1 is MGHRA, CDR2 YSYEKL. The CDR3 here is CASSQGRWSYEQYF. The CDR3 DNA reads as TGCGCCAGCAGCCAAGGGAGATGGTCCTACGAGCAGTACTTC.

This clone was seen just once. Other DNA sequences in the sample encode the same CDR3. The chain has TRBV7-9 and TRBJ2-2, with 8 bases fitting TRBD2. CDR1 is SEHNR and CDR2 is FQNEAQ in the germline V gene (reference sequence). CDR3 length: 16 residues. Trimming cost V 5 bases and J 0 bases; bases outside gene matches: 5. The CDR3 nucleotides are TGTGCCAGCAGCCCCCCGGGACTAGCGAACACCGGGGAGCTGTTTTTT. Its protein product is CASSPPGLANTGELFF.

This sequence joins TRBV5-1 and TRBJ2-1; TRBD2 agrees at 10 bases. CDR1 and CDR2 from the germline V gene are SGHRS and YFSETQ. The CDR3 totals 15 residues. The J segment lost 4 bases and the V segment lost 2 bases, leaving 3 bases of the junction unmatched. This CDR3 is CASSFLAGEYNEQFF. The DNA of the CDR3 is TGCGCCAGCAGCTTTCTAGCGGGAGAATACAATGAGCAGTTCTTC.

On this clone itself: Given a far larger clone just one base away, this is likely a sequencing read error. The same CDR3 arises from other DNA sequences in this sample as well. The chain links TRBV29-1 to TRBJ1-2; TRBD1 matches 8 bases. Germline V gene data show CDR1 as SQVTM and CDR2 as ANQGSEA. This CDR3 region has 12 residues. The V segment lost 6 bases and the J segment 4 bases; nucleotides outside the gene matches: 4. CDR3 amino acids: CSVGQGSYGYTF. In DNA form, the CDR3 reads TGCAGCGTAGGACAGGGCAGCTATGGCTACACCTTC.

This clone was seen just once. V gene TRBV27 combines with J gene TRBJ2-2; 7 bases fit TRBD1. The V gene end was trimmed by 5 bases and the J gene end by 1 base; junction bases not matched to a gene: 10. The germline CDR1 and CDR2 sequences are MNHEY and SMNVEV (reference sequence). There are 17 residues in the CDR3. The CDR3 nucleotides read TGTGCCAGCAGTGGAGGACGACAGGGACGGAACACCGGGGAGCTGTTTTTT. Translation gives CASSGGRQGRNTGELFF.

As DNA, the CDR3 is TGCAGCGTTGAGGGGGGTCTAGCGGGAGGGCCTGATGAGCAGTTCTTC. It specifies CSVEGGLAGGPDEQFF. The chain employs TRBV29-1 and TRBJ2-1; 12 bases fit TRBD2. Germline V lookup: CDR1 SQVTM, CDR2 ANQGSEA. With 3 bases clipped from V and 8 bases from J, the junction kept 11 bases outside the gene matches. This CDR3 is built from 16 residues.

On this clone itself: A read error is likely here: a far larger clone is one base away. The rearrangement links TRBV7-8 to TRBJ1-5; D unclear. Per germline, CDR1 SGHVS and CDR2 FQNEAQ. The CDR3 spans 12 residues. The CDR3 bases are TGTGCCAGCGGGCGGAGCAATCACCCCCAGCATTTT. Translation gives CASGRSNHPQHF.

The V gene is TRBV7-9, the J gene TRBJ2-5; 9 bases agree with TRBD2. V lost 3 bases, J lost 13 bases, and 9 bases stayed unmatched. This CDR3 comprises 13 residues. Germline V gives CDR1 SEHNR, CDR2 FQNEAQ (reference sequence). Here the CDR3 reads CASSFGTSRRWYF. In DNA form, the CDR3 reads TGTGCCAGCAGCTTTGGGACTAGCCGGCGGTGGTACTTC.

With respect to this clone: It differs at one base from a far larger clone, so likely a read error. The chain is built from TRBV27 and TRBJ2-1; 9 nucleotides match TRBD2. The ends lost 4 bases at V and 4 bases at J; junction bases unmatched: 8. The CDR3 loop spans 16 amino acids. The germline gives CDR1 MNHEY, CDR2 SMNVEV (reference sequence). The CDR3 nucleotides read TGTGCCAGCAGTTCCTATTCAGCGGGAGGATACAATGAGCAGTTCTTC. This encodes CASSSYSAGGYNEQFF.

Worth noting for this clone: Since a far larger clone is one base different, this is likely a read error. The J gene is TRBJ2-5, the V gene TRBV7-9; D may be TRBD2 (6 bases). This CDR3 region has 17 residues. Trimming pared 5 bases from V and 13 bases from J, leaving 32 bases between. Germline values: CDR1 SEHNR, CDR2 FQNEAQ (reference sequence). CDR3 coding DNA: TGTGCCAGCAGCCCCCCATGGCGGGATGGGCCGACCTACGAGCGGTACTTC. Its translation is CASSPPWRDGPTYERYF.

This clone occurred once. The rearrangement uses TRBV19 and TRBJ2-7; D remains unclear. Germline CDR1 is LNHDA and CDR2 is SQIVND (reference sequence). This CDR3 has 14 residues. V was shortened by 1 base and J by 0 bases, with 7 bases between the two germline ends. The CDR3 loop is CASSIGADSYEQYF. The CDR3 DNA reads as TGTGCCAGTAGTATAGGAGCTGACTCCTACGAGCAGTACTTC.

The rearrangement uses TRBV7-3 and TRBJ1-5; TRBD1 matches 7 bases. The V gene end was trimmed by 5 bases and the J gene end by 4 bases; junction bases not matched to a gene: 8. Germline V gene sequence: CDR1 SGHTA, CDR2 FQGTGA. The CDR3 is made up of 15 amino acids. The DNA for the CDR3 is TGTGCCAGCAGCGAGGACAGGCCATCGAATCAGCCCCAGCATTTT. This encodes CASSEDRPSNQPQHF.

The rearrangement links TRBV30 to TRBJ1-2; no clear D gene. Germline CDR1 GTSNPN, CDR2 SVGIG (reference sequence). The CDR3 contains 12 residues. V was cut by 0 bases and J by 8 bases, with 10 bases left in between. CDR3 DNA sequence: TGTGCCTGGAGTGTACGGGTTTTGGGCTACACCTTC. Translated: CAWSVRVLGYTF.

This clone is a singleton in its sample. The chain uses TRBV18 and TRBJ2-2; 8 bases are shared with TRBD2. V lost 4 bases to trimming and J lost 1 base; unmatched junction nucleotides: 5. CDR1 and CDR2 from the germline V gene are KGHSH and LQKENI. This CDR3 contains 16 residues. This CDR3 reads CASSLAGTRNTGELFF. The CDR3 DNA is TGTGCCAGCTCACTCGCCGGGACTAGGAACACCGGGGAGCTGTTTTTT. Using reference TRBV18 and TRBJ2-2 for the parts outside the CDR3, the full variable domain is NAGVMQNPRHLVRRRGQEARLRCSPMKGHSHVYWYRQLPEEGLKFMVYLQKENIIDESGMPKERFSAEFPKEGPSILRIQQVVRGDSAAYFCASSLAGTRNTGELFFGEGSRLTVL.

V is TRBV7-3 and J is TRBJ2-7; no clear D gene. From germline, CDR1 is SGHTA and CDR2 FQGTGA. Trimming pared 5 bases from V and 3 bases from J, leaving 17 bases between. The CDR3 has 15 amino acids. The CDR3 sequence is CASSTSPGPSYEQYF. CDR3 in DNA: TGTGCCAGCAGCACATCTCCGGGTCCTAGCTACGAGCAGTACTTC.

In the case of this clone: This clone may be a read error of a much larger clone one base away. The chain combines TRBV6-6 with TRBJ2-7, with 9 bases that match TRBD1. The V and J ends lost 6 bases and 6 bases, in that order; junction bases with no gene match: 9. CDR1 and CDR2 from the germline V gene are MNHNY and SVGAGI (reference sequence). The CDR3 covers 14 residues. CDR3 sequence (DNA): TGTGCCAGCAGGCCCGGGACAGGGTTCTGCGAGCAGTACTTC. The encoded protein is CASRPGTGFCEQYF.